This TCR beta chain came from a study of T cell changes during pregnancy in multiple sclerosis. Measured with immunoSEQ multiplex PCR; TCRdb has only the in-frame clones, and not every one. The table has some 68,000 clones, 92% seen once. The sample here was peripheral blood, taken in the second trimester of pregnancy. The clonotype was recovered from a female donor in good health, enrolled as a control in a pregnancy study.

The CDR3 nucleotides read TGTGCCAGCAGTAAAACTAGCGGGAGAGATGAGCAGTTCTTC. Translated: CASSKTSGRDEQFF. The J gene is TRBJ2-1, the V gene TRBV2; TRBD2 agrees at 11 bases. This CDR3 has 14 residues. CDR1 is SNHLY, CDR2 FYNNEI, per germline. After removal of 5 bases from V and 8 bases from J, the junction contained 5 bases not matched to a gene.